This T cell receptor beta chain was sequenced for a study of blood T cell repertoires in COVID-19. At the level of the study: COVID-19 samples, acute and convalescent, were from the United States, Italy and Spain.

As originally analysed: Amplification with reference gene primers provided the estimates of nucleated cell counts. Produced via immunoSEQ multiplex PCR; TCRdb's table is partial and in-frame only. V, J and clone size were drawn from that table, and D and trimming were deduced from the DNA. The sample has 150,000 to 200,000 clones, roughly nine tenths seen once. In its sample, this clone was seen a few times. The V gene lost 1 base and the J gene lost 6 bases, with 7 bases spanning the gap. Germline V gene lookup returns CDR1 SGHNT and CDR2 YYREEE (reference sequence). The CDR3 has 12 residues. The clonotype originates from a man aged 70-80 years with acute or convalescent COVID-19. The gene calls are TRBV5-4 and TRBJ1-2; D remains ambiguous. Sample: peripheral blood. CDR3 region: CASSLSQNGYTF. The CDR3 DNA follows: TGTGCCAGCAGCTTGTCGCAGAATGGCTACACCTTC.